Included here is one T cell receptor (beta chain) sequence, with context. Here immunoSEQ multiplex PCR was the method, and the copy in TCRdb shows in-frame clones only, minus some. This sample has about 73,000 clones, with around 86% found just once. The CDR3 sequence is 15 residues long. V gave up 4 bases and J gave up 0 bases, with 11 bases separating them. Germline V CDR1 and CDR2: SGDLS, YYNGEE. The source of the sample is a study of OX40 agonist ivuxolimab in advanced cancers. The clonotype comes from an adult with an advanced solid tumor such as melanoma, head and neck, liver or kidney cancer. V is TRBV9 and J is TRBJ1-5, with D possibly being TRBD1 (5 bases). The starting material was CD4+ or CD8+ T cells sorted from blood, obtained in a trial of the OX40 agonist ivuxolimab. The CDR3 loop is CASSRDGLSNQPQHF. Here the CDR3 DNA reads TGTGCCAGCAGCCGGGACGGCCTTAGCAATCAGCCCCAGCATTTT.